The 4 T cell receptor beta chains in this list originate from one sample, sequenced in a study of T cell changes during pregnancy in multiple sclerosis. Libraries were prepared by immunoSEQ multiplex PCR; TCRdb keeps only in-frame clonotypes and omits some of them. Among roughly 62,000 clones listed, about 89% were seen once. The sample was peripheral blood, taken in the first trimester of pregnancy. The source is a female donor with multiple sclerosis, enrolled in a pregnancy study.

The V call is TRBV28, the J call TRBJ2-5; 8 positions agree with TRBD1. This CDR3 is 16 amino acids long. V shed 4 bases, J shed 5 bases, and the junction held 12 bases outside the gene matches. Germline-derived CDR1 and CDR2 are MDHEN and SYDVKM. The CDR3 DNA sequence: TGTGCCAGCAGTTCGCCTGGACAGGGTATTTGGGAGACCCAGTACTTC. The encoded protein is CASSSPGQGIWETQYF.

This chain links TRBV5-8 with TRBJ2-5, with TRBD2 matching over 7 bases. Trimming took 9 bases from V and 3 from J; bases not matched to a gene: 2. Germline values: CDR1 SGHTS, CDR2 YDEGEE. The CDR3 has 11 amino acids. In DNA form, the CDR3 reads TGTGCCACCGGACTAGAAGAGACCCAGTACTTC. Its protein product is CATGLEETQYF.

The CDR3 DNA sequence: TGTGCCAGCAGCTTAGGATCGCAGGGAGGGGGCATTCAGTACTTC. Protein sequence: CASSLGSQGGGIQYF. This chain joins TRBV7-2 and TRBJ2-4, with TRBD2 as a possible D gene (7 bases). Germline V gene lookup returns CDR1 SGHTA and CDR2 FQGNSA. The CDR3 loop spans 15 amino acids. The germline V and J ends were trimmed by 1 base and 9 bases, with 16 bases remaining between them. The whole variable domain, remainder taken from reference TRBV7-2 and TRBJ2-4, is GAGVSQSPSNKVTEKGKDVELRCDPISGHTALYWYRQSLGQGLEFLIYFQGNSAPDKSGLPSDRFSAERTGGSVSTLTIQRTQQEDSAVYLCASSLGSQGGGIQYFGAGTRLSVL.

This chain connects TRBV6-1 to TRBJ2-1, with D possibly TRBD1 on 6 matching bases. Germline CDR1 MNHNS, CDR2 SASEGT. The V end lost 6 bases, the J end lost 8 bases, and 17 bases lay between the germline ends. This CDR3 contains 14 residues. The CDR3 sequence: CASSEVTGFHEQFF. The CDR3 DNA sequence: TGTGCCAGCAGCGAGGTAACAGGGTTCCATGAGCAGTTCTTC.